This TCR beta chain was recovered during a study of cytomegalovirus exposure and HLA in healthy donors. PCR used 60 Vbeta primers and 13 Jbeta primers. TCRdb's copy holds only in-frame clones and misses some; the assay was immunoSEQ multiplex PCR. This sample yields 150,000 to 200,000 clones, of which 60% to 85% are seen a single time; around 1.5% belongs to the top ten. Germline CDR1 is MGHDK and CDR2 is SYGVNS. V was pared by 11 bases and J by 2 bases, with 9 bases of the junction left unmatched. The CDR3 has 14 residues. The sample consisted of PBMCs. The V call is TRBV25-1, the J call TRBJ2-1, with 7 bases that match TRBD2. The TCR comes from a man younger than 35 in good health and CMV-seronegative. DNA of the CDR3: TGTGCCTCCAGCGGGGCCTTCGCCTACAATGAGCAGTTCTTC. Encoded protein: CASSGAFAYNEQFF.